A selection of T cell receptor beta chains follows, all from one sample in a study of T cell responses to AZD1222 COVID-19 vaccine. Sequenced by immunoSEQ multiplex PCR; TCRdb stores in-frame clones only, minus some. The data show under 80,000 clones, with about 85% seen just once and roughly 1.2% held by the top ten. Source: peripheral blood, taken 28 days after the second AZD1222 dose. These receptors all come from an adult who received the AZD1222 COVID-19 vaccine. Each CDR3 is given with its conserved first and last residue.

CDR3aa | len | v_gene
CSVEDHRGGYTF | 12 | TRBV29-1
CASSLEGQNTEAFF | 14 | TRBV5-1
CASSSSRGQAQPQHF | 15 | TRBV18
CASTKGVGTGELFF | 14 | TRBV19
CASSATDTQYF | 11 | TRBV7-3
CASSVGSVLYF | 11 | TRBV9
CSASKRGPTGELFF | 14 | TRBV20-1
CASNIRERGEQFF | 13 | TRBV2
CASSSGQGTDTQYF | 14 | TRBV19
CASSSTAAASPLHF | 14 | TRBV5-1
CASSLGHTGELFF | 13 | TRBV5-5
CASSTRTGNGSPLHF | 15 | TRBV9
CATTGLQDSEAFF | 13 | TRBV10-3
CASRNRGGETQYF | 13 | TRBV10-2
CASSPRQGEYEQYF | 14 | TRBV18
CASSLGLGGPHEQFF | 15 | TRBV11-2
CASSSQGFTGELFF | 14 | TRBV5-4
CASSERPSGRLSTDTQYF | 18 | TRBV6-1
CASSLRGHEQFF | 12 | TRBV11-3
CASSLKPDREIYGYTF | 16 | TRBV7-8
CASSETDYGYTF | 12 | TRBV6-5
CASSPSGRARDEQYF | 15 | TRBV18
CSVSNTEAFF | 10 | TRBV29-1
CASTPLSGQDEKLFF | 15 | TRBV6-5
CASSFLGQNNEKLFF | 15 | TRBV6-5
CASSPTVSGNTIYF | 14 | TRBV4-2
CASSRGDRGTEAFF | 14 | TRBV6-5
CASRTPQADQPQHF | 14 | TRBV28
CASSDGASGDSNEQFF | 16 | TRBV6-4
CASSLARAYEQYF | 13 | TRBV12-3/TRBV12-4
CASSRQGQGPGQPQHF | 16 | TRBV27
CASSPRRGGGYTF | 13 | TRBV27
CASQGQALGPQHF | 13 | TRBV2
CASRGANVLTF | 11 | TRBV2
CASSYTGTGVNEQFF | 15 | TRBV7-3
CASSVVVGSSDTQYF | 15 | TRBV9
CASRLSPGYEQYF | 13 | TRBV11-2
CASSPGLADQETQYF | 15 | TRBV18
CASSPRQGQNGNEQFF | 16 | TRBV18
CASSPATVGYEQYF | 14 | TRBV7-3
CAISDLATNYGYTF | 14 | TRBV10-3
CASSQLGLVRFF | 12 | TRBV14
CASSVGAGSEAFF | 13 | TRBV9
CASSLWTLGYTF | 12 | TRBV5-6
CASRRNLGGAGNTIYF | 16 | TRBV7-6
CASSPASGGTGELFF | 15 | TRBV6-2/TRBV6-3
CASSAGETQYF | 11 | TRBV12-3/TRBV12-4